This is a list of T cell receptor beta chains from one sample in a study of lymphopenia after photon versus proton radiotherapy. Generated by immunoSEQ multiplex PCR, the TCRdb table keeps only in-frame clones and is missing some. The sample lists tens of thousands of clones, about 90% occurring once. Sequenced here: peripheral blood, sampled from a patient treated with proton-based radiotherapy. The receptors were gathered from a man of 80 years or more with esophageal cancer. CDR3s include the opening cysteine and the closing phenylalanine or tryptophan. The order of the fields is clone size, J gene, D gene, V gene, CDR3 protein, CDR3 DNA. D genes are given only for firm matches. Some rows mark clone size as missing; the rest say once, few, many or name a class of expanded clone.

clone size: -; J gene: TRBJ1-5; D gene: TRBD1; V gene: TRBV6-5; CDR3 protein: CASRKQGAGQPQHF; CDR3 DNA: TGTGCCAGCAGGAAACAGGGGGCGGGTCAGCCCCAGCATTTT
clone size: once; J gene: TRBJ1-1; D gene: -; V gene: TRBV18; CDR3 protein: CASSPREPPNTEAFF; CDR3 DNA: TGTGCCAGCTCACCACGCGAGCCTCCGAACACTGAAGCTTTCTTT
clone size: -; J gene: TRBJ1-3; D gene: TRBD1; V gene: TRBV5-1; CDR3 protein: CASSLGQGGGNTIYF; CDR3 DNA: TGCGCCAGCAGCTTGGGACAGGGGGGAGGAAACACCATATATTTT
clone size: -; J gene: TRBJ2-7; D gene: -; V gene: TRBV9; CDR3 protein: CASSVGAGGSYEQYF; CDR3 DNA: TGTGCCAGCAGCGTAGGGGCAGGTGGGAGCTACGAGCAGTACTTC
clone size: few; J gene: TRBJ2-5; D gene: -; V gene: TRBV7-2; CDR3 protein: CASSSPRDQETQYF; CDR3 DNA: TGTGCCAGCAGCTCCCCCCGGGACCAAGAGACCCAGTACTTC
clone size: -; J gene: TRBJ2-7; D gene: -; V gene: TRBV6-1; CDR3 protein: CASSPGRLYEQYF; CDR3 DNA: TGTGCCAGCAGCCCGGGACGCCTCTACGAGCAGTACTTC
clone size: -; J gene: TRBJ2-5; D gene: TRBD1; V gene: TRBV7-3; CDR3 protein: CASSLTGGGETQYF; CDR3 DNA: TGTGCCAGCAGCTTGACAGGGGGCGGTGAGACCCAGTACTTC
clone size: once; J gene: TRBJ2-7; D gene: TRBD1; V gene: TRBV29-1; CDR3 protein: CSVRGDREKTYEQYF; CDR3 DNA: TGCAGCGTCCGAGGGGACAGGGAAAAAACCTACGAGCAGTACTTC
clone size: -; J gene: TRBJ1-5; D gene: -; V gene: TRBV2; CDR3 protein: CASTRTVTQPQHF; CDR3 DNA: TGTGCCAGCACTAGGACAGTTACTCAGCCCCAGCATTTT
clone size: -; J gene: TRBJ2-7; D gene: -; V gene: TRBV6-1; CDR3 protein: CASSESPSGGIYEQYF; CDR3 DNA: TGTGCCAGCAGTGAATCCCCCTCGGGCGGGATCTACGAGCAGTACTTC
clone size: -; J gene: TRBJ2-5; D gene: -; V gene: TRBV5-1; CDR3 protein: CASSTVSKETQYF; CDR3 DNA: TGCGCCAGCAGCACGGTTTCAAAAGAGACCCAGTACTTC
clone size: -; J gene: TRBJ2-7; D gene: -; V gene: TRBV4-3; CDR3 protein: CASSQEGGQLYYEQYF; CDR3 DNA: TGCGCCAGCAGCCAAGAGGGGGGCCAACTCTATTACGAGCAGTACTTC
clone size: -; J gene: TRBJ2-1; D gene: TRBD2; V gene: TRBV10-1; CDR3 protein: CASSEESQGLAASSYNEQFF; CDR3 DNA: TGCGCCAGCAGTGAGGAGTCTCAAGGACTAGCGGCAAGCTCCTACAATGAGCAGTTCTTC
clone size: -; J gene: TRBJ1-3; D gene: -; V gene: TRBV9; CDR3 protein: CASSPDFPSGNTIYF; CDR3 DNA: TGTGCCAGCAGCCCGGACTTCCCCTCTGGAAACACCATATATTTT
clone size: -; J gene: TRBJ1-2; D gene: -; V gene: TRBV19; CDR3 protein: CAVREGWDYGYTF; CDR3 DNA: TGTGCCGTCCGAGAGGGTTGGGACTATGGCTACACCTTC
clone size: -; J gene: TRBJ1-2; D gene: -; V gene: TRBV28; CDR3 protein: CASSFEGGYGYTF; CDR3 DNA: TGTGCCAGCAGTTTTGAAGGGGGTTATGGCTACACCTTC
clone size: -; J gene: TRBJ2-2; D gene: TRBD2; V gene: TRBV10-2; CDR3 protein: CASRGLAHTGELFF; CDR3 DNA: TGCGCCAGCAGGGGACTAGCGCACACCGGGGAGCTGTTTTTT
clone size: -; J gene: TRBJ2-2; D gene: -; V gene: TRBV4-1; CDR3 protein: CASSPTPGGELFF; CDR3 DNA: TGCGCCAGCAGCCCGACCCCGGGTGGGGAGCTGTTTTTT
clone size: -; J gene: TRBJ2-7; D gene: -; V gene: TRBV7-8; CDR3 protein: CASSLLAYEQYF; CDR3 DNA: TGTGCCAGCAGCTTGCTAGCCTACGAGCAGTACTTC
clone size: -; J gene: TRBJ2-3; D gene: TRBD1; V gene: TRBV5-1; CDR3 protein: CASSFGQGATDTQYF; CDR3 DNA: TGCGCCAGCAGCTTTGGGCAGGGGGCCACAGATACGCAGTATTTT
clone size: -; J gene: TRBJ2-5; D gene: TRBD1; V gene: TRBV6-6; CDR3 protein: CASRDRVQETQYF; CDR3 DNA: TGTGCCAGTAGGGACAGGGTTCAGGAGACCCAGTACTTC
clone size: -; J gene: TRBJ2-3; D gene: -; V gene: TRBV7-2; CDR3 protein: CASSLGHSTDTQYF; CDR3 DNA: TGTGCCAGCAGCTTAGGACATTCGACAGATACGCAGTATTTT
clone size: few; J gene: TRBJ2-3; D gene: TRBD2; V gene: TRBV19; CDR3 protein: CASSKASGRAEYTQYF; CDR3 DNA: TGTGCCAGTAGTAAAGCTAGCGGGAGGGCCGAATATACGCAGTATTTT
clone size: -; J gene: TRBJ1-5; D gene: -; V gene: TRBV16; CDR3 protein: CASSQSGAKNQPQHF; CDR3 DNA: TGTGCCAGCAGCCAATCTGGGGCAAAAAATCAGCCCCAGCATTTT
clone size: -; J gene: TRBJ1-1; D gene: -; V gene: TRBV29-1; CDR3 protein: CSVSYRATGAFF; CDR3 DNA: TGCAGCGTTTCGTACAGGGCCACCGGGGCTTTCTTT
clone size: -; J gene: TRBJ2-1; D gene: TRBD1; V gene: TRBV5-6; CDR3 protein: CASTNYRGENEQFF; CDR3 DNA: TGTGCCAGCACTAACTACAGGGGTGAAAATGAGCAGTTCTTC
clone size: -; J gene: TRBJ1-1; D gene: -; V gene: TRBV5-1; CDR3 protein: CASSPDESQPAFF; CDR3 DNA: TGCGCCAGCAGCCCGGACGAATCGCAGCCGGCTTTCTTT
clone size: -; J gene: TRBJ1-3; D gene: -; V gene: TRBV9; CDR3 protein: CASTARPTPHSGNTIYF; CDR3 DNA: TGTGCCAGCACAGCTCGCCCTACACCCCACTCTGGAAACACCATATATTTT
clone size: -; J gene: TRBJ1-3; D gene: -; V gene: TRBV19; CDR3 protein: CASSLTSGVSGNTIYF; CDR3 DNA: TGTGCCAGTAGTCTAACTTCAGGGGTCTCTGGAAACACCATATATTTT
clone size: -; J gene: TRBJ1-5; D gene: -; V gene: TRBV5-8; CDR3 protein: CASSSDIGVGQPQHF; CDR3 DNA: TGTGCCAGCAGCTCCGACATAGGGGTTGGTCAGCCCCAGCATTTT
clone size: -; J gene: TRBJ1-2; D gene: -; V gene: TRBV6-6; CDR3 protein: CASSYGGGGYTF; CDR3 DNA: TGTGCCAGCAGTTACGGGGGCGGTGGCTACACCTTC